These T cell receptor beta chains were read from a single sample in a study of blood T cells in healthy people across ages. Each CDR3 protein gets one entry after TCRdb re-called the 5' RACE reads with MiXCR. The repertoire has some 1.5 million distinct CDR3 sequences, roughly 43% of them found once; the top ten carry less than 5%. Specimen: blood. These TCRs come from a woman younger than 35 in good health. Both conserved end residues are part of each CDR3. Each record gives: J gene, clone size, V gene, D gene, CDR3 protein, CDR3 DNA. D genes are given only for firm matches. Part of the rows lack a size; the others show once, few, many or a class for expanded clones.

TRBJ2-5 - TRBV2 - CASNRQTQETQYF TGTGCCAGCAATCGACAGACCCAAGAGACCCAGTACTTC
TRBJ2-1 many TRBV4-1 - CASSQELYNEQFF TGCGCCAGCAGCCAAGAACTTTACAATGAGCAGTTCTTC
TRBJ2-1 few TRBV27 TRBD2 CASRPSGRAYNEQFF TGTGCCAGCAGGCCTAGCGGGAGGGCCTACAATGAGCAGTTCTTC
TRBJ2-7 - TRBV18 - CASSPTSMIEQYF TGTGCCAGCTCACCAACCTCTATGATCGAGCAGTACTTC
TRBJ2-7 - TRBV2 - CASSDPRPYEQYF TGTGCCAGCAGTGATCCTAGACCCTACGAGCAGTACTTC
TRBJ1-1 - TRBV27 - CASSLSEASEAFF TGTGCCAGCAGTTTATCGGAGGCGTCTGAAGCTTTCTTT
TRBJ2-1 - TRBV2 TRBD2 CASRETSEQFF TGTGCCAGCAGAGAGACTAGCGAGCAGTTCTTC
TRBJ2-7 - TRBV7-9 TRBD1 CASSPPGTVFEQYF TGTGCCAGCAGCCCCCCCGGGACAGTTTTCGAGCAGTACTTC
TRBJ1-1 - TRBV14 - CASSQGPRRLNTEAFF TGTGCCAGCAGCCAAGGGCCTAGGAGATTGAACACTGAAGCTTTCTTT
TRBJ2-7 - TRBV20-1 TRBD2 CSARKAGSHNEQYF TGCAGTGCTAGAAAAGCGGGAAGTCACAATGAGCAGTACTTC
TRBJ2-7 few TRBV20-1 - CSARDSPYYEQYF TGCAGTGCTAGAGATTCCCCCTATTACGAGCAGTACTTC
TRBJ2-7 few TRBV4-1 TRBD2 CASSQVGRKTSGPYEQYF TGCGCCAGCAGCCAAGTGGGACGAAAGACTAGCGGCCCCTACGAGCAGTACTTC
TRBJ2-3 few TRBV20-1 - CSARDRTRGTDTQYF TGCAGTGCTAGAGATCGGACACGAGGCACAGATACGCAGTATTTT
TRBJ2-3 - TRBV7-2 - CASSLGELYF TGTGCCAGCAGCTTAGGAGAGTTGTATTTT
TRBJ2-1 - TRBV7-6 TRBD2 CASSRPAGTSAYNEQFF TGTGCCAGCAGCCGACCCGCCGGGACTAGTGCCTACAATGAGCAGTTCTTC
TRBJ1-5 - TRBV7-2 - CASSLYRNSNQPQHF TGTGCCAGCAGCTTATATAGGAATAGCAATCAGCCCCAGCATTTT
TRBJ2-1 - TRBV5-1 TRBD1 CASSWGGQGAFNEQFF TGCGCCAGCAGCTGGGGAGGACAGGGGGCTTTCAATGAGCAGTTCTTC
TRBJ2-4 - TRBV20-1 - CSAPGPALDIQYF TGCAGTGCGCCGGGGCCGGCCCTAGACATTCAGTACTTC
TRBJ2-7 few TRBV27 - CASSARLNYEQYF TGTGCCAGCAGTGCTCGGTTAAACTACGAGCAGTACTTC
TRBJ1-4 - TRBV20-1 TRBD1 CSATSGTANEKLFF TGCAGTGCTACATCCGGGACAGCTAATGAAAAACTGTTTTTT
TRBJ2-3 - TRBV20-1 - CSAVAWSTDTQYF TGCAGTGCTGTGGCGTGGAGCACAGATACGCAGTATTTT
TRBJ2-7 - TRBV20-1 TRBD1 CSARTGTARSYEQYF TGCAGTGCTCGAACCGGGACAGCCCGCTCCTACGAGCAGTACTTC
TRBJ2-1 few TRBV6-6 - CASSRWPPEQFF TGTGCCAGCAGTCGTTGGCCGCCCGAGCAGTTCTTC
TRBJ2-1 once TRBV29-1 - CSVEGPSGGPYNEQFF TGCAGCGTTGAAGGGCCGTCAGGGGGGCCTTACAATGAGCAGTTCTTC
TRBJ1-2 - TRBV10-3 TRBD1 CAISGDRAGHYGYTF TGTGCCATCAGCGGGGACAGGGCGGGTCACTATGGCTACACCTTC
TRBJ2-1 few TRBV2 TRBD1 CASSSQGEDEQFF TGTGCCAGCAGTAGCCAGGGGGAAGATGAGCAGTTCTTC
TRBJ2-7 - TRBV6-6 TRBD1 CASSYGTGLYEQYF TGTGCCAGCAGTTACGGGACAGGGCTCTACGAGCAGTACTTC
TRBJ2-1 many TRBV6-5 TRBD2 CASSGYPSSGINEQFF TGTGCCAGCAGCGGATACCCTTCTAGCGGGATCAATGAGCAGTTCTTC
TRBJ1-2 few TRBV29-1 - CSVGEDSRGYTF TGCAGCGTTGGAGAGGATAGTAGAGGCTACACCTTC
TRBJ1-1 - TRBV15 - CATSRPGQRNTEAFF TGTGCCACCAGCAGACCCGGACAGCGGAACACTGAAGCTTTCTTT
TRBJ1-2 - TRBV25-1 - CASRKIRGIYYGYTF TGTGCCAGCAGAAAGATCAGGGGAATTTACTATGGCTACACCTTC
TRBJ2-5 few TRBV20-1 TRBD1 CSARPERTGTIQETQYF TGCAGTGCTAGACCTGAAAGGACAGGGACAATCCAAGAGACCCAGTACTTC
TRBJ2-3 few TRBV12-3/TRBV12-4 TRBD2 CASLSGRRGTDTQYF TGTGCCAGCCTTAGCGGGAGGCGTGGTACAGATACGCAGTATTTT
TRBJ2-3 many TRBV12-3/TRBV12-4 TRBD2 CASSLERGSTDTQYF TGTGCCAGCAGTTTGGAGCGGGGGAGCACAGATACGCAGTATTTT
TRBJ2-7 - TRBV20-1 TRBD2 CSAQRTSGGLEQYF TGCAGTGCTCAGAGGACTAGCGGGGGCCTCGAGCAGTACTTC
TRBJ2-5 - TRBV28 - CASSRQLYQETQYF TGTGCCAGCAGCCGTCAACTATACCAAGAGACCCAGTACTTC
TRBJ1-5 - TRBV29-1 - CSVEDAEGGQPQHF TGCAGCGTTGAAGATGCCGAAGGGGGTCAGCCCCAGCATTTT
TRBJ2-1 - TRBV20-1 - CSARSGGEYNEQFF TGCAGTGCTAGGTCTGGCGGGGAGTACAATGAGCAGTTCTTC
TRBJ2-3 few TRBV2 - CASSGLGIGTDTQYF TGTGCCAGCAGTGGTTTGGGGATCGGCACAGATACGCAGTATTTT
TRBJ2-3 - TRBV6-6 - CASIGTSVTDTQYF TGTGCCAGCATCGGGACTTCTGTGACAGATACGCAGTATTTT
TRBJ2-1 - TRBV28 TRBD2 CASSSPSGRAFEQFF TGTGCCAGCAGTTCTCCCAGCGGGAGGGCCTTTGAGCAGTTCTTC
TRBJ2-1 - TRBV6-5 - CATVAPDLWNEQFF TGTGCCACCGTAGCCCCCGACCTGTGGAATGAGCAGTTCTTC
TRBJ1-1 - TRBV20-1 TRBD1 CGHPGQAPEAFF TGCGGCCATCCTGGACAGGCCCCTGAAGCTTTCTTT
TRBJ2-7 - TRBV9 - CASSPSSVRSYEQYF TGTGCCAGCAGCCCCTCTAGCGTCCGCTCCTACGAGCAGTACTTC
TRBJ2-5 - TRBV20-1 TRBD2 CSATQREGQETQYF TGCAGTGCTACCCAGCGGGAGGGCCAAGAGACCCAGTACTTC
TRBJ2-1 - TRBV14 TRBD1 CASRDRGSYNEQFF TGTGCCAGCCGCGACAGGGGGTCCTACAATGAGCAGTTCTTC
TRBJ2-1 few TRBV20-1 TRBD1 CSARVISYGTEYNEQFF TGCAGTGCTAGAGTGATTTCTTACGGGACAGAATACAATGAGCAGTTCTTC
TRBJ2-3 - TRBV7-9 TRBD2 CASSSPATSGDSTDTQYF TGTGCCAGCAGCTCCCCGGCAACTAGCGGAGATAGCACAGATACGCAGTATTTT
TRBJ2-1 many TRBV24-1 - CATSDYAYNEQFF TGTGCCACCAGTGATTACGCCTACAATGAGCAGTTCTTC